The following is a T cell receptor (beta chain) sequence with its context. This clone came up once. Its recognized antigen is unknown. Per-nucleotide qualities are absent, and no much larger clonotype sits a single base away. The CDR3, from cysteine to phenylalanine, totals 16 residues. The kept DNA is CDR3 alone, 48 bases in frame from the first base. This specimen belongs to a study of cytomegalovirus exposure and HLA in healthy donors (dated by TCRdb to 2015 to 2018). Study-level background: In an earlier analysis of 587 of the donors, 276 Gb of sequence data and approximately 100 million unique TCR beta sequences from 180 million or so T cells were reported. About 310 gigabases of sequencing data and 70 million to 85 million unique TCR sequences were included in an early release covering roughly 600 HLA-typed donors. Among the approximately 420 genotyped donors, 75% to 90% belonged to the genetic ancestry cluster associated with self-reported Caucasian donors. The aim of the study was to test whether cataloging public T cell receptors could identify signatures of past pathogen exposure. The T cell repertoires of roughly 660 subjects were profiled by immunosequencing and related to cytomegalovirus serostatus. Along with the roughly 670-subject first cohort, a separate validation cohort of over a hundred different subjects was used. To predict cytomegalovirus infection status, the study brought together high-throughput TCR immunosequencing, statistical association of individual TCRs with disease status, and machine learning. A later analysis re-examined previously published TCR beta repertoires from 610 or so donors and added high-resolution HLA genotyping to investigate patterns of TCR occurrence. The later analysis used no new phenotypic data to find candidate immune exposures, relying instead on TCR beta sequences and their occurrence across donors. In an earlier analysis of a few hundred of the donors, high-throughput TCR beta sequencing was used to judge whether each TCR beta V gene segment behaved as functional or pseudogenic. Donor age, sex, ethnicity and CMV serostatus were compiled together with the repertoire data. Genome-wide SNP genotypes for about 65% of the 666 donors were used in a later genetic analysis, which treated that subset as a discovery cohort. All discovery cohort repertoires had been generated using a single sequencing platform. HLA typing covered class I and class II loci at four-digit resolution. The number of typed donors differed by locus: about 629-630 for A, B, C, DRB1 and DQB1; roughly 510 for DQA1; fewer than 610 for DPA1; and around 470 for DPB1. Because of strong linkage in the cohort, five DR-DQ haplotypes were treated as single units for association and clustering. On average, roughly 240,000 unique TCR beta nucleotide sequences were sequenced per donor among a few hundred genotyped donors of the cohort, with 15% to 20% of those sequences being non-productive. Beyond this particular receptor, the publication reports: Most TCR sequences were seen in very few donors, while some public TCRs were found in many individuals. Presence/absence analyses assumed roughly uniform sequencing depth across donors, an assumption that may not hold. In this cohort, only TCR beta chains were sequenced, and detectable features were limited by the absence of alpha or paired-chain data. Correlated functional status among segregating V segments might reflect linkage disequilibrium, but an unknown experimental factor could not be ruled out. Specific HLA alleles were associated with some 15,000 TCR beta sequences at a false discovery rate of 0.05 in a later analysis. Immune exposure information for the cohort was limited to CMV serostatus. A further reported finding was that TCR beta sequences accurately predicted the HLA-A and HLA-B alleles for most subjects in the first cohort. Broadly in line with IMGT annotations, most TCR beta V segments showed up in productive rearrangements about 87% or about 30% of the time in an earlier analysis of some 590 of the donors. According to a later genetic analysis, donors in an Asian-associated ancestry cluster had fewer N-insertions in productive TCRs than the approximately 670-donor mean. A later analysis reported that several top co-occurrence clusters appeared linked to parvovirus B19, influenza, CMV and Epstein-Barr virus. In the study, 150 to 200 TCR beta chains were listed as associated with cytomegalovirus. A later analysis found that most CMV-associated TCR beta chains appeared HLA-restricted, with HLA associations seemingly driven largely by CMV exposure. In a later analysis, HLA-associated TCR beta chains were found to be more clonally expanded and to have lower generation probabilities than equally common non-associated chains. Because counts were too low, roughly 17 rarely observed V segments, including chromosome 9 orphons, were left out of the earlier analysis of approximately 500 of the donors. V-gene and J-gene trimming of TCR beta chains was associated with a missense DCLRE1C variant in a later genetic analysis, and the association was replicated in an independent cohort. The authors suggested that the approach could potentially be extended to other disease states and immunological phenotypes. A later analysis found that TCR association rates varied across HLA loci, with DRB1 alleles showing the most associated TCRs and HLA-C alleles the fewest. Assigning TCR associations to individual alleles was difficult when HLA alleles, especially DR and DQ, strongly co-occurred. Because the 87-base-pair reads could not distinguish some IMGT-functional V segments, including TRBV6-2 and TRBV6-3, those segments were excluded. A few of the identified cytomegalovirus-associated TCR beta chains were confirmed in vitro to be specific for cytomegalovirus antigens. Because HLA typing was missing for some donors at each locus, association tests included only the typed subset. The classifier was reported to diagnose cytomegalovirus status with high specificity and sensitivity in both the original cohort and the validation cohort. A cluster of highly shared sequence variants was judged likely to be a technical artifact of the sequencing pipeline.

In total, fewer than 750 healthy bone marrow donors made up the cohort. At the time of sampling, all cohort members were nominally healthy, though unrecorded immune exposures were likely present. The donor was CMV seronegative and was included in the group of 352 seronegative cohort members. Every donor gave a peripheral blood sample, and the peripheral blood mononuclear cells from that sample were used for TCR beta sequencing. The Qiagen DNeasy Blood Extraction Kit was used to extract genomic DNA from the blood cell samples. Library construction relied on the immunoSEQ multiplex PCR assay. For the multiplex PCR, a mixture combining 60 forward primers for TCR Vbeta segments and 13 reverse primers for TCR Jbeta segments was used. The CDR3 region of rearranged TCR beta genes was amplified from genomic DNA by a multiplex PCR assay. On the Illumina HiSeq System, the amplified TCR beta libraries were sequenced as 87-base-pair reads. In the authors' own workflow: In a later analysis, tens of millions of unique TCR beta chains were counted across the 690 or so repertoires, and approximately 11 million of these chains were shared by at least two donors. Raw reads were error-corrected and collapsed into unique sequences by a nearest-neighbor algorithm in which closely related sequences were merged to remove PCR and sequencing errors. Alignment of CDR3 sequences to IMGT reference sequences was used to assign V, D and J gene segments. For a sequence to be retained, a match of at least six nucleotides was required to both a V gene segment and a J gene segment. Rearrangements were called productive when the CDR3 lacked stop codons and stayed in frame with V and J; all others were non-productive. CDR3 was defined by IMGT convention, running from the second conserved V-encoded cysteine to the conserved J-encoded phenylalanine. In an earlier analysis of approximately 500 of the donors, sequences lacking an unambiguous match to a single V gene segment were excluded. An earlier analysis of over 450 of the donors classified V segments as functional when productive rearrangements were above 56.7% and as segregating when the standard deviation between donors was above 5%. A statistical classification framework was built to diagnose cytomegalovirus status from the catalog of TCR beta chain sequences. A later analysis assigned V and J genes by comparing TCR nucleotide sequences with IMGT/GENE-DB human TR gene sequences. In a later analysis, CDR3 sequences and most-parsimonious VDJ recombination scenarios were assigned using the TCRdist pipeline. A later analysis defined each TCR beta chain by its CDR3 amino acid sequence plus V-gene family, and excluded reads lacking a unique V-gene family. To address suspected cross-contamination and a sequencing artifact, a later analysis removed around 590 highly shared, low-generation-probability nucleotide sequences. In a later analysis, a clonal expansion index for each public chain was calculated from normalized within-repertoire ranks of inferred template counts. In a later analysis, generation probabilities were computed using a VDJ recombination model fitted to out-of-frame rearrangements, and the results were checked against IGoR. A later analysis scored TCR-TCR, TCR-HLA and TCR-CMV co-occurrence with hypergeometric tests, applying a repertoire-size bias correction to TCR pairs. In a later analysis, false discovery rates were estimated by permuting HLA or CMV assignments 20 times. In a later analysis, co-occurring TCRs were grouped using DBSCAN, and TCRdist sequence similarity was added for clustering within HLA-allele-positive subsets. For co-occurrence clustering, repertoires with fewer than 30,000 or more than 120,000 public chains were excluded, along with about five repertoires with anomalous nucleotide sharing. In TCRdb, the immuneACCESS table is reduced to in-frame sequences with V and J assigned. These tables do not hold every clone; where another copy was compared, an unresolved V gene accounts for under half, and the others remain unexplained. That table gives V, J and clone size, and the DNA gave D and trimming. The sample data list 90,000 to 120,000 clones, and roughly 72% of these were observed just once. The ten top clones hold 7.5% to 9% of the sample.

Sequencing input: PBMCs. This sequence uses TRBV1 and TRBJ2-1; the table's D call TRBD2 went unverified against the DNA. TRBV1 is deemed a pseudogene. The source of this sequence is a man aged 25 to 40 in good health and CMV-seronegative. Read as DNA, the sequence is TGCACCAGCAGCCAGCAGCGGGGGATCAACTACAATGAGCAGTTCTTC. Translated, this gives CTSSQQRGINYNEQFF.